Listed below are T cell receptor beta chains from one sample, sequenced in a study of technical replicates of blood from several donors. Sequencing was performed with immunoSEQ multiplex PCR; in TCRdb, only in-frame clones are kept and a portion is missing. The data show around 80,000 clones, roughly 93% seen once. The sequencing input was T cells isolated from PBMCs. Receptors were obtained from a human donor in good health. CDR3s include the opening cysteine and the closing phenylalanine or tryptophan.

v_gene	j_gene	CDR3aa
TRBV29-1	TRBJ2-5	CSGVQGRQETQYF
TRBV6-1	TRBJ2-3	CASTLAGGQDTQYF
TRBV10-1	TRBJ1-2	CANLPPGDLGYGYTF
TRBV19	TRBJ1-1	CASSIVAGTQSNTEAFF
TRBV9	TRBJ2-3	CASSVGASTDTQYF
TRBV6-6	TRBJ2-5	CASSYVGQQETQYF
TRBV25-1	TRBJ2-7	CASRTSGKYEQYF
TRBV9	TRBJ2-7	CASSVDGAGRDEQYF
TRBV5-3	TRBJ2-3	CARSHGLAGAGDTQYF
TRBV10-1	TRBJ2-7	CASSGQEPYEQYF
TRBV10-3	TRBJ2-5	CAISDRVETQYF
TRBV6-5	TRBJ2-7	CASSYGGTGTYEQYF
TRBV29-1	TRBJ2-1	CSVVQGVGEQFF
TRBV10-3	TRBJ2-3	CAISEKREPDTQYF
TRBV29-1	TRBJ2-7	CSVGDRRGEQYF